A selection of T cell receptor beta chains follows, all from one sample in a study of T cells in Graves' hyperthyroidism and ophthalmopathy. TCRdb independently ran MiXCR on the multiplex PCR reads; one entry per CDR3 protein. The sample yields 600,000 to 650,000 distinct CDR3 sequences, 15% to 20% seen once. The specimen sequenced was blood. The receptors were sampled from a woman in her twenties or thirties with Graves' hyperthyroidism. The conserved cysteine and the conserved F or W are not part of the CDR3 here. Size values are once, few and many counts, or a class for expanded clones, and some rows have none.

j_call clone_size v_call cdr3_aa
TRBJ2-2 few TRBV9 ASSVESKSTETGELF
TRBJ1-5 many TRBV12-3/TRBV12-4 ASTESSGNQPQH
TRBJ1-2 - TRBV20-1 SALEYYGYT
TRBJ2-7 - TRBV20-1 SAGAGYYEQY
TRBJ2-2 once TRBV19 ASSDRTGNTGELF
TRBJ2-7 - TRBV4-2 ASSQDWRNEQY
TRBJ2-3 many TRBV2 ASSEATDTQY
TRBJ1-4 - TRBV7-9 ASSLRGQGGEKLF
TRBJ2-7 many TRBV19 ASSIWGAGVSYEQY
TRBJ2-1 - TRBV2 ASSDWELDEQF
TRBJ1-2 many TRBV30 AWSDELGGGYGYT
TRBJ1-1 many TRBV24-1 AIHREGTEAF
TRBJ1-1 few TRBV6-5 ASSYHRGNTEAF
TRBJ1-2 - TRBV6-1 ASRKTRDRDGYT
TRBJ1-5 - TRBV19 ASSIGTLNQPQH
TRBJ2-7 - TRBV7-3 ASSLRWDRYEQY
TRBJ2-1 few TRBV11-2 ASSLYRGGPSGEQF
TRBJ2-3 few TRBV6-9 ASSYLVETQY
TRBJ1-4 - TRBV5-4 ASSFSGGAGNEKLF
TRBJ1-6 many TRBV20-1 SALSTTGSGSPLH
TRBJ1-3 - TRBV12-5 ASGGFYSGNTVY
TRBJ2-1 few TRBV24-1 ATSDFSGFNEQF
TRBJ1-2 - TRBV6-6 ASSYSVATDLYGYT
TRBJ2-5 few TRBV11-2 ASSLFGEGQETQY
TRBJ1-2 - TRBV6-5 ASSYHSNYGYT
TRBJ1-5 - TRBV27 ASIHAGAQPQH
TRBJ2-5 - TRBV9 ASSPGEGLMAGTQY
TRBJ1-6 many TRBV7-2 ASSLGDNSPLH
TRBJ2-1 many TRBV6-2/TRBV6-3 ASSYSMLTQGYNEQF
TRBJ1-1 many TRBV5-1 ASRDRREGTEAF
TRBJ2-3 few TRBV6-2/TRBV6-3 ASTQRGTSGITDTQY
TRBJ1-2 - TRBV28 ASNPGRNYGYT
TRBJ2-3 - TRBV4-3 ASSQDPWSDTQY
TRBJ1-1 - TRBV6-1 ASRGTGGGEAF
TRBJ2-7 - TRBV20-1 SASSRGRPYEQY
TRBJ2-3 many TRBV27 ASSSGHRQVDTQY
TRBJ2-1 many TRBV25-1 ASREPSGRVNEQF
TRBJ2-7 many TRBV20-1 SAGISYEQY
TRBJ2-3 many TRBV11-2 ASSPTSGRAVDTQY
TRBJ2-5 few TRBV19 ANPSTSGRGDETQY
TRBJ2-2 - TRBV7-3 ASSPNAGAGELF
TRBJ2-1 many TRBV29-1 SVERQGYEQF
TRBJ2-1 once TRBV6-1 ASSIGLAYNEQS
TRBJ2-7 many TRBV2 ASSNQGYEQY
TRBJ2-7 few TRBV5-1 ASSSGLAGDPRPYEQY
TRBJ2-7 - TRBV9 ASSPPSDSYEQY
TRBJ1-2 few TRBV28 ASRKLDRAYYGYT
TRBJ2-2 - TRBV28 ASNLARPGQPF
TRBJ2-7 many TRBV2 ASSRSTGQLTYEQY
TRBJ2-7 many TRBV28 ASLETGRTYEQY
TRBJ1-1 many TRBV28 ASSSIMNTEAF
TRBJ2-7 many TRBV2 ASTGGLMDEQY
TRBJ2-7 many TRBV2 ASRGTSGSLGEQY
TRBJ1-3 - TRBV27 ASSVRGGNTIY